The clone carrying this TCR delta chain was detected only a few times. The target antigen is unknown. The amino acid sequence in TCRdb belongs to a much larger clone and departs from this DNA's translation at residue 3, likely a sequencing read error; the sequence shown is translated from the DNA. Each sorted gammadelta sample had TRG and TRD chains sequenced. TCRdb re-processed the multiplex PCR reads using CATT. The data hold 40,000 to 55,000 delta-chain clones, with roughly 1.9% observed a single time. This entry is derived from a study of γδ T cells in repeated Plasmodium falciparum infection. General study results and limits: Donors in Mali lived in a small rural village, largely one ethnic group.

The sequenced sample consisted of gamma-delta T cells from blood. The TCR originated in a pool of human donors (malaria-infected and uninfected, not separated).

CDR3 region: CARDTGNRWDFWGQPTSPEKYTDKLIF. CDR3 in DNA: TGTGCCCGTGACACCGGTAACCGCTGGGACTTCTGGGGCCAACCTACCTCCCCCGAAAAGTACACCGATAAACTCATCTTT. V and J are TRDV2 and TRDJ1; possibly TRDD3 for D (6 bases). Germline V gene lookup returns CDR1 GEAIGNYY and CDR2 EKD. The CDR3 has 27 amino acids.